The 5 T cell receptor beta chains below were found in one sample sequenced in a study of T-cell reconstitution after alpha-beta-depleted transplantation in children (dated by TCRdb to about 2016). The library was prepared using PCR. The instrument was an Illumina HiSeq 2500. TCR libraries were prepared with molecular barcoding, using unique molecular identifiers to normalize TCRbeta repertoire quantification. TCRdb trimmed the raw reads at Q25, called clones with MiXCR and kept productive beta chains. When rows share a CDR3 protein, they turn into one entry using the most common DNA and genes. Here the sample has 250,000 to 300,000 distinct CDR3 sequences; 9.9% occur a single time. About 9.5% of the sample is held by the ten biggest clonotypes. The source was PBMCs from the stem cell graft donor, collected from the stem cell graft. The receptors here all came from a human donor who donated a stem cell graft to a child with SCID.

The chain joins TRBV20-1 to TRBJ2-5; TRBD2 matches at 7 bases. Germline lookup yields CDR1 DFQATT and CDR2 SNEGSKA (reference sequence). This CDR3 spans 14 amino acids. After removal of 6 bases from V and 5 bases from J, the junction contained 12 bases not matched to a gene. This CDR3 is CSATLAKGFETQYF. CDR3 sequence (DNA): TGCAGTGCAACACTAGCGAAAGGATTTGAGACCCAGTACTTC.

The chain employs TRBV4-2 and TRBJ2-3; 8 bases align to TRBD2. This CDR3 region has 16 residues. Losses at the gene ends were 1 base for V and 5 bases for J; bases not matched to a gene: 8. Germline V lookup: CDR1 LGHNA, CDR2 YNFKEQ. The CDR3 DNA is TGTGCCAGCAGCCAAGTTTTTCGGGGGGGCGAAGATACGCAGTATTTT. Translated: CASSQVFRGGEDTQYF.

The CDR3 loop reads CASSPGQGVNTEAFF. The CDR3, as DNA: TGCGCCAGCAGCCCAGGACAGGGCGTGAACACTGAAGCTTTCTTT. The chain has TRBV5-1 and TRBJ1-1; 8 bases match TRBD1. The J segment lost 0 bases and the V segment lost 4 bases, leaving 5 bases of the junction unmatched. The CDR3 runs 15 residues. Per the germline V gene, CDR1 is SGHRS and CDR2 is YFSETQ.

V is TRBV3-1 and J is TRBJ2-4; D is undetermined. The CDR3 consists of 13 residues. Looked up from germline, CDR1 is LGHDT and CDR2 is YNNKEL (reference sequence). V was pared by 1 base and J by 3 bases, with 4 bases between. CDR3 bases: TGTGCCAGCAGCCAAGGAAACAAAAACATTCAGTACTTC. Encoded protein: CASSQGNKNIQYF.

This clonotype was counted between two and nine times. The CDR3 sequence: CASSLLAGANVLTF. The CDR3 region has the DNA TGTGCCAGCAGTTTATTGGCTGGGGCCAACGTCCTGACTTTC. The rearrangement joins TRBV12-3 or TRBV12-4 to TRBJ2-6; no clear D. CDR3 length equals 14 residues. V lost 2 bases and J 2 bases, leaving 4 bases between the germline ends.